One T cell receptor beta chain is described in this entry. The sample originates from a study of blood T cells in healthy people across ages. Then a second PCR, running roughly 6 to 11 cycles, was carried out with a sample-barcoded 5' primer and a J-beta primer mix. TCRdb independently ran MiXCR on the 5' RACE reads; one entry per CDR3 protein. The data hold 910,000 or so distinct CDR3 sequences, with roughly 51% observed a single time. The authors isolated at least 6.5 million PBMCs per sample. Germline V gives CDR1 SGHTA, CDR2 FQGNSA. The CDR3 is 16 residues long. Trimming shortened V by 1 base and J by 0 bases, and 11 bases separated the two germline ends.

The receptor's source is a woman aged 55-75 years in good health. Source material: blood. The chain combines TRBV7-2 with TRBJ2-3; D possibly matches TRBD1 or TRBD2 (5 bases each). This CDR3 is CASSLVGDPSTDTQYF. CDR3 DNA: TGTGCCAGCAGCTTAGTGGGGGATCCTAGCACAGATACGCAGTATTTT.